This T cell receptor (beta chain) originates from a study of blood T cell repertoires in COVID-19. Overall study: From T cells, B-cell-depleted T cells, or PBMCs came the material, which was cDNA or gDNA.

Sequencing was performed with immunoSEQ multiplex PCR; in TCRdb, only in-frame clones are kept and a portion is missing. The sample holds about 44,000 clones, approximately 79% seen once. The CDR3 runs 13 residues. V lost 10 bases and J lost 4; bases outside the gene matches: 5. Germline V gives CDR1 LNHDA, CDR2 SQIVND (reference sequence). Source material: peripheral blood. The rearrangement uses TRBV19 and TRBJ1-5; TRBD1 matches 9 bases. The sequence came from a human donor in a cohort sampled during active COVID-19. The CDR3 sequence: CATRDRVNQPQHF. CDR3 DNA sequence: TGTGCCACCAGGGACAGGGTAAATCAGCCCCAGCATTTT.